The clone carrying this T cell receptor beta chain was recorded a few times. What it binds is not known. The sample originates from a study of regulatory T cells in long-lasting Graves disease. The study's findings and limits: Persistent disease preferred TRBV28, TRBJ1-2 and TRBJ2-5; new disease, TRBV20-1 and TRBJ2-1.

Germline V gene sequence: CDR1 SGHAT, CDR2 FQNNGV. The J segment lost 8 bases and the V segment lost 5 bases, leaving 13 bases of the junction unmatched. The CDR3 runs 16 residues. The time point here: newly diagnosed GD, antithyroid drugs for less than 3 months. PBMC RNA was the source of the TCR library. A nine-milliliter sample of peripheral blood was drawn into EDTA tubes. Building the TCR beta libraries relied on iRepertoire HTBI primers, and CDR3 regions underwent Arm-PCR. A single record per CDR3 protein comes from TCRdb applying MiXCR to the multiplex PCR reads. In the table there are about 560,000 distinct CDR3 sequences, about 15% of which are singletons. The data were also submitted as part of a second study, on T cells in Graves' hyperthyroidism and ophthalmopathy. That work states: Blood also contained most expanded thyroid clonotypes above 0.001.

This clonotype originated in a man aged 18 to 30 with Graves disease. The V gene is TRBV11-2, the J gene TRBJ2-2, with 8 positions matching TRBD2. The source material was peripheral blood mononuclear cells (PBMCs), sampled at new diagnosis, from a patient treated with antithyroid drugs. Here the CDR3 reads CASSPSGAGGRGELFF. In DNA form, the CDR3 reads TGTGCCAGCAGCCCCTCGGGGGCGGGAGGCAGAGGGGAGCTGTTTTTT.